This TCR beta chain appears in the sequencing data of a study of T cells in Graves' hyperthyroidism and ophthalmopathy. RNA transcripts provided the source from which TCR beta CDR3 regions were amplified. The TCR CDR3 first-round RT-PCR relied on the HTBI primer set. TCRdb analysed the multiplex PCR reads with MiXCR anew, one entry per CDR3 protein. The top ten clones hold less than 4.5% of a sample with approximately 600,000 distinct CDR3 sequences, around 15% of them seen once. This clonotype was seen ten or more times. CDR1 is MNHNS and CDR2 is SASEGT in the germline V gene. The CDR3 has 14 amino acids. Trimming removed 1 base at V and 5 bases at J, with 12 bases between.

This receptor was obtained from a woman aged 25 to 39 with Graves' hyperthyroidism. Sequencing used blood. The V call is TRBV6-1, the J call TRBJ2-7; D uncertain. CDR3 protein: CASSEVAGRHEQYF. The CDR3 nucleotides read TGTGCCAGCAGTGAAGTAGCAGGTCGGCACGAGCAGTACTTC.